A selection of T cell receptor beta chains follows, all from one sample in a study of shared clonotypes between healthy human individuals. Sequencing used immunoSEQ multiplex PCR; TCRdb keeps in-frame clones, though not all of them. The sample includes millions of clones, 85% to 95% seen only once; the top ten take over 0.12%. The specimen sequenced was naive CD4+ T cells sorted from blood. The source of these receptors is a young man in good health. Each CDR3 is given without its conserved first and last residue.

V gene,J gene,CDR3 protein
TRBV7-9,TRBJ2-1,ASSLRRLDEQF
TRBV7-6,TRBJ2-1,ASSLGGGAHNEQF
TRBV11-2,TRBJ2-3,ASRASGGPATDTQY
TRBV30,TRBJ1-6,AWDRASSYNSPLH
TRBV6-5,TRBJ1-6,ASSYGAVTPNSPLH
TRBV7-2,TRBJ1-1,ASSLDRFRQGDTEAF
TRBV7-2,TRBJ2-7,ASTLWAGGAYEQY
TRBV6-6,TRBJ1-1,ASSYRGTFTEAF
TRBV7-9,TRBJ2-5,ASSSFMGVRETQY
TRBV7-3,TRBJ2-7,ASSPWTGYEQY
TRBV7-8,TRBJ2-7,ASSLGYSGPIYEQY
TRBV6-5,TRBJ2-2,ASTSEGLNTGELF
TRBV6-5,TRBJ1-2,ASTRGASGYT
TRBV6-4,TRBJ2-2,ASSEGVLAGGSPGELF
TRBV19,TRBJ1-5,ATAMKGDQPQH
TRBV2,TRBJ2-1,ASSRQLQQF
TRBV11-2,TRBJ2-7,ASSNRLAAFYEQY
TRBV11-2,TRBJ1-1,ASSLDYRGTEAF
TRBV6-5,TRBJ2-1,ASSYGGGPKYF
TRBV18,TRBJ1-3,ASSPSGQGTGNTIY
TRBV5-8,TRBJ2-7,ASSLYRGPYEQY
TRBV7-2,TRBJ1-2,ASSLDGQGRESGYT
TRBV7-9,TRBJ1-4,ASSFLGGDEKLF
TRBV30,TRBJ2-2,AWSGSLVTGELF
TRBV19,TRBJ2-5,ASSRDLAETQY
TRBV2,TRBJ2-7,ASMGGRAISYEQY
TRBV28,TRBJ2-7,ASSPTSGELGRYEQY
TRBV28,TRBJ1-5,ASSHRDRGFQPQH
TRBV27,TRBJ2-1,ASSFRRGDYNEQF
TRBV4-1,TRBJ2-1,ASSQVPLPAGNEQF
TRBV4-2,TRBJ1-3,ASSPGQTPGNTIY
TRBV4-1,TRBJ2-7,ASSQGLAGSSYEQY
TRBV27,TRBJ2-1,ASSTTGPGEQF
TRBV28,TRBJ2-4,ASRTTGNIQY
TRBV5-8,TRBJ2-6,ASRPSGANVLT
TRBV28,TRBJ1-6,ASSVDSPLH
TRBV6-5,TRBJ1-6,ASRAGGNSPLH
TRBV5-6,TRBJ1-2,ASSRSGVAYGYT
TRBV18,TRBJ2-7,ASSPPSGRLSYEQY
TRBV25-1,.,ASSLADYEQY
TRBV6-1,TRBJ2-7,ASNEHYEQY
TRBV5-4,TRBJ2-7,ASSGGTSGSREY
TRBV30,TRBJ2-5,AWSVQRREAQY
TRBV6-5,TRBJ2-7,ASGRTGPYEQY
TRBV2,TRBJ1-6,ASSQINSYNSPLH
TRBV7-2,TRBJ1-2,ASSQGQGSNYGYT